This T cell receptor (beta chain) is drawn from a study of metastatic and nonmetastatic thyroid tumors (TCRdb year 2020). In terms of the full investigation: Repertoires were compared across peripheral blood and tumor or nodule tissue samples from malignant and benign thyroid patients.

The method was PCR. The listed sequencing device is Illumina HiSeq 4000. High-throughput sequencing was used to profile the TCR beta-chain CDR3 region of every patient. In the original analysis: A classifier to discriminate distant-metastatic papillary thyroid cancer patients was built from CDR3 differences across clinicopathological groups. The Shannon index was used to assess repertoire diversity, and the Morisita-Horn index was used to assess tumor-blood repertoire similarity. The raw public data were reprocessed by TCRdb itself: fastp quality trimming at Q25, MiXCR clonotype calling, in-frame beta chains only. TCRdb's processing, not the authors', yielded these V and J calls. This sample lists approximately 19,000 clones; around 15% were detected once. The ten largest clones represent about 36% of the sample. V is reduced by 2 bases and J by 9 bases, leaving a spacing of 2 bases between them. As encoded in the germline V gene (reference sequence), CDR1 is WNHNN while CDR2 is SYGVQD. Measured from the cysteine to the phenylalanine, the CDR3 is 11 residues long. The read is trimmed to its CDR3 DNA, 33 bases read in frame from base 1.

Points the paper makes about the study in general: In both blood and tumor samples, TCR beta diversity was reported to be significantly higher in malignant tumors than in benign nodules.

Ten or more counts support this clone. It has no known antigen specificity. Base-call qualities are not available, and no considerably larger clone is one nucleotide away. No treatment had been received by any patient before thyroid surgery. The study retrospectively analysed patient clinical samples collected from the early 2010s to the late 2010s using T-cell receptor beta sequencing. Input material: blood. Here the chain combines TRBV10-1 and TRBJ1-6, with the D gene not confidently named. The sequence was collected from a female donor with papillary thyroid cancer or a benign thyroid nodule (not recorded which). Some clones in this sample may be carry-over from other donors' samples. The CDR3 amino acid sequence is: CASSEGSPLHF. The nucleotide sequence is TGCGCCAGCAGTGAGGGTTCACCCCTCCACTTT.